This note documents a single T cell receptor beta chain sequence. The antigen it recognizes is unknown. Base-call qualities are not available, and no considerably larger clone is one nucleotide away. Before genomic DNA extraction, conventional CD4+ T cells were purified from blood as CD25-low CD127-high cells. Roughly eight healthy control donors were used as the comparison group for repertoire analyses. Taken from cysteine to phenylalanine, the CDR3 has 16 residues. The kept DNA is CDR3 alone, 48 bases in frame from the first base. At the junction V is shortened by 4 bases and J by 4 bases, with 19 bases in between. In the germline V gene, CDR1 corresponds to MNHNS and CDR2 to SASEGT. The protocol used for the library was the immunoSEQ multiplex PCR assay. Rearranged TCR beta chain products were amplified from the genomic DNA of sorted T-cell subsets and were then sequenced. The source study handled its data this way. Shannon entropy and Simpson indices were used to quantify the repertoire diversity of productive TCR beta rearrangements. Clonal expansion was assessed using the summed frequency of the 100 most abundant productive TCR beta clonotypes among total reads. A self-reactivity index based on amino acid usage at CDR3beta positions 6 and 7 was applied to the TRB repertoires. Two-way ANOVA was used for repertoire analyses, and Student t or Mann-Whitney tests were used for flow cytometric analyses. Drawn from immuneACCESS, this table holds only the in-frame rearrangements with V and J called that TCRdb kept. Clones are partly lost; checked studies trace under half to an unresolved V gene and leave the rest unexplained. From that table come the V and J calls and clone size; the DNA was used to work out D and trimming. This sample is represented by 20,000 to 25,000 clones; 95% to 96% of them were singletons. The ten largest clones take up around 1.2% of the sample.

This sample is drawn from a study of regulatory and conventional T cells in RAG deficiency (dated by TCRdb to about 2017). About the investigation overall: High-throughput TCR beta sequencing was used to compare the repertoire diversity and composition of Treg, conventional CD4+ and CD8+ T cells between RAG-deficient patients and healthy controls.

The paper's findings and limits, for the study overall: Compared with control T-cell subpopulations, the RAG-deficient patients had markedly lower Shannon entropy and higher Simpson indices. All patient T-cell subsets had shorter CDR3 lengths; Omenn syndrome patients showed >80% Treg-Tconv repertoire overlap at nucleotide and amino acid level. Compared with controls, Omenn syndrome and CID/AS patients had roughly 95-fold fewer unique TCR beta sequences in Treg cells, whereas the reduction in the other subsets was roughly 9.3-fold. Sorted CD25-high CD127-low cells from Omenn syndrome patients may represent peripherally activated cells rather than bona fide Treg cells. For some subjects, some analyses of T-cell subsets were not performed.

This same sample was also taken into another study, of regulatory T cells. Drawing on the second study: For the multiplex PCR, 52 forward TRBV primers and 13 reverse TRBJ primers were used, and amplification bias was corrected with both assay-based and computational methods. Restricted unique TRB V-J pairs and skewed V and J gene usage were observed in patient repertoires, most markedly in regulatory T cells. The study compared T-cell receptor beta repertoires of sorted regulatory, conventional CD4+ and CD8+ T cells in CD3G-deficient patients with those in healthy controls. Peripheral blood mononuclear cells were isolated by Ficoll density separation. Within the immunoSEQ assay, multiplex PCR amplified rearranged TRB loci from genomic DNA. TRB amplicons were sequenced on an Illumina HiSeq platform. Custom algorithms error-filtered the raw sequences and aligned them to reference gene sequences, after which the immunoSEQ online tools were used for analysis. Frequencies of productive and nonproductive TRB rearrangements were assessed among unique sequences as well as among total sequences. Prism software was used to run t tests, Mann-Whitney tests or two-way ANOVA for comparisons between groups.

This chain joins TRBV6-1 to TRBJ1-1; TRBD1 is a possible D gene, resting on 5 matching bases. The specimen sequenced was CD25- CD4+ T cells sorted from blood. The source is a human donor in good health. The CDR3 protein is CASSVGGRTLATEAFF. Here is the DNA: TGTGCCAGCAGTGTCGGGGGACGGACCCTTGCCACTGAAGCTTTCTTT.